This passage covers 29 T cell receptor beta chains from one sample sequenced in a study of T cell responses to AZD1222 COVID-19 vaccine. Clones were read by immunoSEQ multiplex PCR, and TCRdb kept only the in-frame ones, dropping some. The sample consists of under 200,000 clones, roughly 91% of them appearing once. The material sequenced was peripheral blood, taken 28 days after the second AZD1222 dose. Receptors were obtained from an adult who received the AZD1222 COVID-19 vaccine.

This clone appeared a few times. The rearrangement uses TRBV28 and TRBJ1-5; 10 bases line up with TRBD1. This CDR3 has 14 amino acids. CDR1 MDHEN and CDR2 SYDVKM come from the germline V gene. V lost 3 bases to trimming and J lost 7 bases; unmatched junction nucleotides: 3. The CDR3 protein is CASSLGQGKQPQHF. The CDR3 DNA sequence: TGTGCCAGCAGTTTGGGACAGGGGAAACAGCCCCAGCATTTT.

V is TRBV4-2 and J is TRBJ2-2, with 12 bases that match TRBD2. V lost 2 bases, J lost 4 bases, and 5 bases stayed unmatched. The CDR3 runs 17 residues. The germline V gene has CDR1 LGHNA and CDR2 YNFKEQ. The CDR3 protein is CASSQLTSGSGTGELFF. The CDR3 DNA reads TGTGCCAGCAGCCAATTGACTAGCGGGAGTGGCACCGGGGAGCTGTTTTTT.

This chain joins TRBV18 and TRBJ1-4; no definite D call. This CDR3 region has 16 residues. The germline gives CDR1 KGHSH, CDR2 LQKENI. Trimming left V 0 bases short and J 6 bases short, with 14 bases between. CDR3 residues: CASSPPSTRTDEKLFF. The CDR3 region has the DNA TGTGCCAGCTCACCACCTTCTACACGGACGGATGAAAAACTGTTTTTT.

The chain has TRBV30 and TRBJ2-2, with D perhaps matching TRBD2 (6 bases). The CDR3 length is 13 residues. V was clipped by 1 base and J by 4 bases, with 7 bases between them. Germline CDR1 and CDR2: GTSNPN and SVGIG (reference sequence). This CDR3 is CAWSGGLTGELFF. CDR3 nucleotide sequence: TGTGCCTGGAGTGGGGGACTCACCGGGGAGCTGTTTTTT.

The V gene is TRBV6-2 or TRBV6-3, the J gene TRBJ2-1; 11 bases line up with TRBD2. The CDR3 consists of 15 residues. V was clipped by 4 bases and J by 4 bases; unmatched bases: 3. CDR1 and CDR2 (germline): MNHEY, SVGEGT. The DNA for the CDR3 is TGTGCCAGCAGTTGGGGACTAGCGGCGTACAATGAGCAGTTCTTC. Encoded protein: CASSWGLAAYNEQFF.

With respect to this clone: One end of the junction is discordant with germline, which a read error may explain. The chain is built from TRBV7-7 and TRBJ2-7; D is unclear. Germline V gene lookup returns CDR1 SSHAT and CDR2 FNYEAQ (reference sequence). The CDR3 is made up of 13 amino acids. The DNA of the CDR3 is TGTGCTAGCAGCTTCGATGAGTTGGGAGAGCAGTACTTC. Amino acids: CASSFDELGEQYF.

This clone appeared a few times. The V call is TRBV10-3, the J call TRBJ2-7; a possible D gene is TRBD2 (5 bases). This CDR3 comprises 13 residues. The germline V gene has CDR1 ENHRY and CDR2 SYGVKD. V dropped 10 bases and J dropped 1 base, with 14 bases sitting between them. CDR3 bases: TGTGCCACCGGACGGGATGAGTCCTACGAGCAGTACTTC. It translates to CATGRDESYEQYF.

V gene TRBV5-1 combines with J gene TRBJ2-3; the match to TRBD2 covers 15 bases. Germline V CDR1 and CDR2: SGHRS, YFSETQ. V was pared by 2 bases and J by 3 bases, with 1 base of the junction left unmatched. CDR3 length equals 16 residues. The CDR3 nucleotides read TGCGCCAGCAGCTTCGGGACTAGCGGGAGGACAGATACGCAGTATTTT. Its protein product is CASSFGTSGRTDTQYF.

The chain joins TRBV19 to TRBJ1-5; tentatively, D is TRBD1 (6 bases). From germline, CDR1 is LNHDA and CDR2 SQIVND (reference sequence). This CDR3 contains 18 residues. Trimming took off 0 bases at V and 1 base at J, with 16 bases between the two ends. CDR3 sequence: CASSIDLPGVRSNQPQHF. CDR3 DNA: TGTGCCAGTAGTATAGATCTCCCAGGGGTGAGGAGCAATCAGCCCCAGCATTTT.

This chain uses TRBV4-1 with TRBJ2-7; D uncertain. The CDR3 is 16 amino acids. Germline CDR1 MGHRA, CDR2 YSYEKL. V lost 3 bases and J 1 base, leaving 16 bases between the germline ends. In DNA, the CDR3 is TGCGCCAGCAGCCAGGCTGGCGGACGCGGATCCTACGAGCAGTACTTC. This translates into CASSQAGGRGSYEQYF.

The chain is built from TRBV6-5 and TRBJ1-1; 7 positions agree with TRBD1. The germline V gene has CDR1 MNHEY and CDR2 SVGAGI. The V and J ends lost 7 bases and 11 bases, in that order; junction bases with no gene match: 7. There are 11 residues in the CDR3. The CDR3 bases are TGTGCCAGCACCACAGGGGTGCTGGCTTTCTTT. This translates into CASTTGVLAFF.

The CDR3 region has the DNA TGCGCCAGCAGCCAGGACATTTTCCAAGAGACCCAGTACTTC. Translated, it gives CASSQDIFQETQYF. This chain joins TRBV4-1 and TRBJ2-5; the D gene is possibly TRBD1 (5 bases). In germline, CDR1 is MGHRA, CDR2 YSYEKL. V was shortened by 3 bases and J by 1 base, with 9 bases between the two germline ends. The CDR3 has 14 amino acids.

J is TRBJ2-5 and V is TRBV9; 15 nucleotides align to TRBD2. The ends lost 3 bases at V and 5 bases at J; junction bases unmatched: 8. CDR1 and CDR2 (germline): SGDLS, YYNGEE. The CDR3 runs 17 residues. CDR3 residues: CASSAGLAGGSRETQYF. The CDR3 DNA reads as TGTGCCAGCAGCGCTGGACTAGCGGGAGGGTCGAGGGAGACCCAGTACTTC.

In DNA, the CDR3 is TGTGCCAGCAGCCCGGCGGGACTGCCTTGGGACGAGCAGTACTTC. Protein product: CASSPAGLPWDEQYF. The J gene is TRBJ2-7, the V gene TRBV7-9, with D possibly matching TRBD2 (6 bases). The CDR3 runs to 15 residues. Germline-derived CDR1 and CDR2 are SEHNR and FQNEAQ (reference sequence). The V end lost 5 bases, the J end lost 5 bases, and 19 bases lay between the germline ends.

This chain uses TRBV4-3 with TRBJ2-2, with TRBD1 as a possible D gene (6 bases). Per germline, CDR1 LGHNA and CDR2 YSLEER. The CDR3 totals 15 residues. V lost 5 bases to trimming and J lost 2 bases, with 12 bases between them. The CDR3 here is CASSKGHLNTGELFF. In DNA, the CDR3 is TGCGCCAGCAGCAAGGGACATCTTAACACCGGGGAGCTGTTTTTT.

The J gene is TRBJ2-4, the V gene TRBV5-1, with TRBD2 identical over 9 bases. With V trimmed by 0 bases and J by 8 bases, 3 bases remained unmatched. The V gene's germline CDR1 is SGHRS and CDR2 YFSETQ. The CDR3 sequence is 14 residues long. CDR3 nucleotides: TGCGCCAGCAGCTTGGTAGCGGGAGTGGACATTCAGTACTTC. Protein product: CASSLVAGVDIQYF.

The chain is built from TRBV19 and TRBJ2-3, with a possible D match to TRBD1 (5 bases). The V and J ends lost 5 bases and 1 base respectively, with 10 bases between them. CDR3 length: 14 residues. CDR1 LNHDA and CDR2 SQIVND come from the germline V gene (reference sequence). The DNA of the CDR3 is TGTGCCAGTAGTGAGACAGCCGGCACAGATACGCAGTATTTT. Its protein product is CASSETAGTDTQYF. Full variable domain (rest looked up from reference TRBV19 and TRBJ2-3): DGGITQSPKYLFRKEGQNVTLSCEQNLNHDAMYWYRQDPGQGLRLIYYSQIVNDFQKGDIAEGYSVSREKKESFPLTVTSAQKNPTAFYLCASSETAGTDTQYFGPGTRLTVL.

The V and J genes are TRBV5-6 and TRBJ2-6; D may match TRBD1 or TRBD2 (5 bases each). V lost 3 bases and J lost 0, with 10 bases in between. The CDR3 contains 16 residues. Germline V gives CDR1 SGHDT, CDR2 YYEEEE. CDR3 sequence: CASSSGRISGANVLTF. As DNA, the CDR3 is TGTGCCAGCAGCTCGGGACGGATCTCTGGGGCCAACGTCCTGACTTTC. The complete variable domain, with remaining parts taken from reference TRBV5-6 and TRBJ2-6, reads DAGVTQSPTHLIKTRGQQVTLRCSPKSGHDTVSWYQQALGQGPQFIFQYYEEEERQRGNFPDRFSGHQFPNYSSELNVNALLLGDSALYLCASSSGRISGANVLTFGAGSRLTVL.

This chain connects TRBV19 to TRBJ2-5; D possibly uses TRBD1 or TRBD2 (5 bases each). Germline-derived CDR1 and CDR2 are LNHDA and SQIVND (reference sequence). The ends were cut back, 5 bases at V and 2 bases at J, with 18 bases in the middle. The CDR3 extends over 16 amino acids. Here the CDR3 reads CASSSSVRDGQETQYF. CDR3 nucleotide sequence: TGTGCCAGTAGTTCATCAGTCCGGGACGGTCAAGAGACCCAGTACTTC.

This chain uses TRBV28 with TRBJ2-1; no reliable D call. CDR3 length equals 12 residues. The germline gives CDR1 MDHEN, CDR2 SYDVKM. V was clipped by 3 bases and J by 10 bases, with 10 bases between them. As DNA, the CDR3 is TGTGCCAGCAGTTTTTACTTTGTAGAGCAGTTCTTC. It specifies CASSFYFVEQFF. The full variable domain, completed using reference TRBV28 and TRBJ2-1, is DVKVTQSSRYLVKRTGEKVFLECVQDMDHENMFWYRQDPGLGLRLIYFSYDVKMKEKGDIPEGYSVSREKKERFSLILESASTNQTSMYLCASSFYFVEQFFGPGTRLTVL.

The chain joins TRBV6-1 to TRBJ1-2; D perhaps matches TRBD1 (5 bases). The germline gives CDR1 MNHNS, CDR2 SASEGT. The CDR3 sequence is 14 residues long. Deletions cut 6 bases from V and 0 bases from J, with 11 bases between. The CDR3 region is CASSKSGSNYGYTF. CDR3 DNA: TGTGCCAGCAGCAAATCAGGGTCTAACTATGGCTACACCTTC.

This chain links TRBV4-1 with TRBJ1-5; 8 bases line up with TRBD1. Germline lookup yields CDR1 MGHRA and CDR2 YSYEKL. The J segment lost 5 bases and the V segment lost 0 bases, leaving 3 bases of the junction unmatched. The CDR3 runs 15 residues. CDR3 amino acids: CASSQDKQGDQPQHF. The CDR3 DNA is TGCGCCAGCAGCCAAGATAAACAGGGGGATCAGCCCCAGCATTTT.

The chain is built from TRBV19 and TRBJ2-5; 7 nucleotides line up with TRBD1. After removal of 5 bases from V and 4 bases from J, the junction contained 13 bases not matched to a gene. Germline CDR1 LNHDA, CDR2 SQIVND (reference sequence). The CDR3 runs to 16 residues. CDR3: CASSLGVRGRAETQYF. The DNA for the CDR3 is TGTGCCAGTAGTCTTGGGGTGAGGGGGCGTGCAGAGACCCAGTACTTC.

This chain connects TRBV28 to TRBJ1-6; D gene uncertain. CDR3 length: 15 amino acids. Trimming cost V 3 bases and J 9 bases, with 15 bases left between them. Germline CDR1 MDHEN, CDR2 SYDVKM. Here the CDR3 DNA reads TGTGCCAGCAGTTTGGGTCGGACGGCTTTTTCACCCCTCCACTTT. Encoded protein: CASSLGRTAFSPLHF.

This rearrangement joins TRBV3-1 (or the pseudogene TRBV3-2) to TRBJ2-7; 9 bases align to TRBD1. After removal of 0 bases from V and 1 base from J, the junction contained 13 bases not matched to a gene. The CDR3 has 19 amino acids. The germline CDR1 and CDR2 sequences are LGHDT and YNNKEL (reference sequence). The CDR3 nucleotides read TGTGCCAGCAGCCAAGAACAACGGGGACAGGGTTTAAGGTCCTACGAGCAGTACTTC. Residues: CASSQEQRGQGLRSYEQYF.

The chain combines TRBV5-1 with TRBJ2-2; 9 positions match TRBD1. V trimming: 0 bases; J trimming: 6 bases; junction bases outside the gene matches: 6. Per germline, CDR1 SGHRS and CDR2 YFSETQ. This CDR3 is 16 amino acids long. The CDR3 loop reads CASSLGGQGSAGELFF. DNA of the CDR3: TGCGCCAGCAGCTTGGGAGGACAGGGGAGCGCCGGGGAGCTGTTTTTT.

The J gene is TRBJ1-1, the V gene TRBV6-5; D unresolved. Looked up from germline, CDR1 is MNHEY and CDR2 is SVGAGI. V lost 8 bases and J 1 base, leaving 11 bases between the germline ends. This CDR3 has 13 amino acids. CDR3 coding DNA: TGTGCCAGCTTTGAGACAAAGAACACTGAAGCTTTCTTT. Its protein is CASFETKNTEAFF.

The chain combines TRBV6-5 with TRBJ1-2; D perhaps matches TRBD1 (5 bases). Trimming cost V 9 bases and J 2 bases, with 13 bases left between them. The CDR3 spans 13 residues. The germline CDR1 and CDR2 sequences are MNHEY and SVGAGI. This CDR3 reads CASSGRPNYGYTF. The CDR3, as DNA: TGTGCCAGTTCAGGGAGGCCAAACTATGGCTACACCTTC.

V is TRBV28 and J is TRBJ2-1; maybe TRBD2 (5 bases). The CDR3 covers 12 residues. CDR1 and CDR2 (germline): MDHEN, SYDVKM. Trimming left V 11 bases short and J 4 bases short, with 12 bases between. The CDR3 nucleotides are TGTGCCGCGGCCGGGGATTACAATGAGCAGTTCTTC. Protein product: CAAAGDYNEQFF.